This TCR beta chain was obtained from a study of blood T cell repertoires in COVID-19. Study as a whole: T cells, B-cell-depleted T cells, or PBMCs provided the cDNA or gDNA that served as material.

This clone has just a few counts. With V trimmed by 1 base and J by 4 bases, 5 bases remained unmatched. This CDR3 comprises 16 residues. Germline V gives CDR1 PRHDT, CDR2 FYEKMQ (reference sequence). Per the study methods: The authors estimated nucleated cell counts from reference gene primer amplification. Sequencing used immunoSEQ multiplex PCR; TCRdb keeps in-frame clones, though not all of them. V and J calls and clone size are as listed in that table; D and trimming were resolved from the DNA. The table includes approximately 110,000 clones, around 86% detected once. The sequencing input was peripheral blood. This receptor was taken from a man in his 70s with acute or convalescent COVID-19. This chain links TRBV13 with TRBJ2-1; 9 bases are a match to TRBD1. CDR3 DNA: TGTGCCAGCAGCTTAGAGCGGGACAGGGTATACAATGAGCAGTTCTTC. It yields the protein CASSLERDRVYNEQFF.